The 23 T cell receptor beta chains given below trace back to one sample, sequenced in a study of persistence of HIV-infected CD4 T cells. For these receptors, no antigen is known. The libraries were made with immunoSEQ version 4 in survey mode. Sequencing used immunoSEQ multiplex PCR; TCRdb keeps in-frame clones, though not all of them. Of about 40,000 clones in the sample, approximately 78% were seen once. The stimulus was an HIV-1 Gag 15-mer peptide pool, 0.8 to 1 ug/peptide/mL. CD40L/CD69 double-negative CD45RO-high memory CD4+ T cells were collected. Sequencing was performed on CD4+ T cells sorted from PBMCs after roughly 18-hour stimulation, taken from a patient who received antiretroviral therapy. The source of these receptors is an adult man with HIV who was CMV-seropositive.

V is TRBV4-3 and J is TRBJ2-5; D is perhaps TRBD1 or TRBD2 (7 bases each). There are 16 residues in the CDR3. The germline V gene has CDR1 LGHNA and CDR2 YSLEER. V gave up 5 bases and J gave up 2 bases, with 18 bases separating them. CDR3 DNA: TGCGCCAGCAGCAAACTTTCAGGGGGAGGGCAAGAGACCCAGTACTTC. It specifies CASSKLSGGGQETQYF.

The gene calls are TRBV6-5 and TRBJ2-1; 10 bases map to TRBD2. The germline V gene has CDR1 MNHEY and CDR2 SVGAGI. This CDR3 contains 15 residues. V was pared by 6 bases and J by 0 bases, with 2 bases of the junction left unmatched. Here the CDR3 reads CASRGLANSYNEQFF. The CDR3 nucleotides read TGTGCCAGCAGGGGACTAGCGAACTCCTACAATGAGCAGTTCTTC.

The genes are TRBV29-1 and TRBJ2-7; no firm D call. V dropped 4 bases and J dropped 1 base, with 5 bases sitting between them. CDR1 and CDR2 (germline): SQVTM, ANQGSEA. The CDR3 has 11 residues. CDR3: CSVGQSYEQYF. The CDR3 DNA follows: TGCAGCGTTGGGCAGTCCTACGAGCAGTACTTC.

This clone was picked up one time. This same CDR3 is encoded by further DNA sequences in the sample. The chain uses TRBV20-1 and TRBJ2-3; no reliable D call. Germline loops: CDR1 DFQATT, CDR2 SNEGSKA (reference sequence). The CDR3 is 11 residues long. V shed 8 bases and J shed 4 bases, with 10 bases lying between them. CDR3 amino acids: CSPRGADTQYF. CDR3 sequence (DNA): TGCAGTCCGCGAGGTGCAGATACGCAGTATTTT.

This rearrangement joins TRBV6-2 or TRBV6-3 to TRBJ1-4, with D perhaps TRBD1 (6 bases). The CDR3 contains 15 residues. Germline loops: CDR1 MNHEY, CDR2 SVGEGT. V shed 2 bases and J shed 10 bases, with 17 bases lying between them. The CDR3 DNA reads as TGTGCCAGCAGTTACAGTCAGGGGCTGTATGGAAAACTGTTTTTT. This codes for CASSYSQGLYGKLFF.

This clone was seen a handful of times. The DNA of the CDR3 is TGTGCCAGCAGCCTACAGGGTACCCAGCCCCAGCATTTT. Protein: CASSLQGTQPQHF. The chain recombines TRBV7-6 with TRBJ1-5, with a tentative D call TRBD1 (6 bases). The CDR3 is 13 residues long. Between the trimmed V and J ends, which lost 5 bases and 7 bases, there was a span of 12 bases. Per germline, CDR1 SGHVS and CDR2 FNYEAQ.

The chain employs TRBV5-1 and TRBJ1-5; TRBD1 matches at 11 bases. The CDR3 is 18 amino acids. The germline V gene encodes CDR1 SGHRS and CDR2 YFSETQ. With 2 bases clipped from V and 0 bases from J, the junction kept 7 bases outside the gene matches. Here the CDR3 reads CASSLGTGGSNSNQPQHF. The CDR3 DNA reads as TGCGCCAGCAGCTTAGGGACAGGGGGATCCAATAGCAATCAGCCCCAGCATTTT.

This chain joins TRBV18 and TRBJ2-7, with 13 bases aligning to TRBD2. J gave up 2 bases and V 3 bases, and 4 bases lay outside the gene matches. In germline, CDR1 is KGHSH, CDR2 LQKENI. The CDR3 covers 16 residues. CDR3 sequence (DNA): TGTGCCAGCTCACCTCAGGGACTAGCGGGGACCTACGAGCAGTACTTC. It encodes CASSPQGLAGTYEQYF.

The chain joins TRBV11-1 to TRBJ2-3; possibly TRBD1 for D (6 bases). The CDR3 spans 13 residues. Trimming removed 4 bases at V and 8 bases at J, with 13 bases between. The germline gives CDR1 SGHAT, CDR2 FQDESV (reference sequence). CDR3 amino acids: CASSYMTGSTQYF. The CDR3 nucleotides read TGTGCCAGCAGCTACATGACAGGTAGTACGCAGTATTTT.

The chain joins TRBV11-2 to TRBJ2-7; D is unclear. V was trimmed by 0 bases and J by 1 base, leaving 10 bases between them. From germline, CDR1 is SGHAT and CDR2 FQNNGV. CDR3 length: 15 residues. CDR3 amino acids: CASSLEGMRSYEQYF. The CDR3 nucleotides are TGTGCCAGCAGCTTAGAGGGGATGAGGTCCTACGAGCAGTACTTC.

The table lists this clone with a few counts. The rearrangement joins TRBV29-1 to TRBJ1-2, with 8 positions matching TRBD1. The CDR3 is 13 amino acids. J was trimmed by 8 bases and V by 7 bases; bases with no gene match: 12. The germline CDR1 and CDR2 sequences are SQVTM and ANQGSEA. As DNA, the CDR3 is TGCAGCGCCGGGGGACAGGCGGGTTACGGCTACACCTTC. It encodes CSAGGQAGYGYTF.

CDR3 bases: TGTGCCAGCAGCAACCCTAGCGGGACTCCCTACGAGCAGTACTTC. Translating gives CASSNPSGTPYEQYF. The gene calls are TRBV7-9 and TRBJ2-7, with TRBD2 identical over 9 bases. Germline V CDR1 and CDR2: SEHNR, FQNEAQ (reference sequence). This CDR3 has 15 amino acids. J gave up 2 bases and V 5 bases, and 7 bases lay outside the gene matches.

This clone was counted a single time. The CDR3 protein is CASSPWTSGGATDTQYF. The DNA for the CDR3 is TGTGCCAGCAGTCCATGGACTAGCGGGGGGGCGACAGATACGCAGTATTTT. This sequence joins TRBV28 and TRBJ2-3; TRBD2 matches at 15 bases. This CDR3 is 17 amino acids long. The germline V gene encodes CDR1 MDHEN and CDR2 SYDVKM. Trimming cost V 5 bases and J 3 bases; bases outside gene matches: 6.

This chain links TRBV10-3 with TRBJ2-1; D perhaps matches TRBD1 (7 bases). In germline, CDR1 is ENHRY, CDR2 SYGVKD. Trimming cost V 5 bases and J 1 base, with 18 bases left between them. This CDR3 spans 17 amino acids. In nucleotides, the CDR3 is TGTGCCATCAGTTCGCCCCCCGGGGGACAGTCCTACAATGAGCAGTTCTTC. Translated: CAISSPPGGQSYNEQFF.

CDR3 sequence: CASSQAGTTATNEKLFF. The CDR3 DNA reads as TGCGCCAGCAGCCAAGCGGGTACTACTGCAACTAATGAAAAACTGTTTTTT. The chain couples TRBV4-1 to TRBJ1-4; no clear D gene. There are 17 residues in the CDR3. V gave up 1 base and J gave up 0 bases, with 12 bases separating them. Germline assignment: CDR1 MGHRA and CDR2 YSYEKL.

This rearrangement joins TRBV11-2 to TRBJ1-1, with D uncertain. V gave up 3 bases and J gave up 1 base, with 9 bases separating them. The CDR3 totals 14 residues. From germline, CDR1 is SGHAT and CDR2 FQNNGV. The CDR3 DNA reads TGTGCCAGCAGCTTCTCCGGCGGGAACACTGAAGCTTTCTTT. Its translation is CASSFSGGNTEAFF.

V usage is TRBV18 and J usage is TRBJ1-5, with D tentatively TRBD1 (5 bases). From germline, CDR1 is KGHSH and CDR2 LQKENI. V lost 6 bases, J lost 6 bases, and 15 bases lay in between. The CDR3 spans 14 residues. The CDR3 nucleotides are TGTGCCAGCTCGTTTTGGGGGGACTCTCAGCCCCAGCATTTT. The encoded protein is CASSFWGDSQPQHF.

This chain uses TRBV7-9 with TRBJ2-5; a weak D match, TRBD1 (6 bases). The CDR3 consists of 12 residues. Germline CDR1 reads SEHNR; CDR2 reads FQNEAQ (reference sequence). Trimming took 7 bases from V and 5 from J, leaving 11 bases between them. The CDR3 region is CASTGQGETQYF. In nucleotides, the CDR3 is TGTGCCAGCACAGGTCAGGGGGAGACCCAGTACTTC.

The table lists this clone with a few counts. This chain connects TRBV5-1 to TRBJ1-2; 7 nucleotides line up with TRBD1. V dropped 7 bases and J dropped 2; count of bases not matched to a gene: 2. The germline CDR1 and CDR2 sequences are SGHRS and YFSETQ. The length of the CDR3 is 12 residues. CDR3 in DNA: TGCGCCAGCCGGGACAGCAACTATGGCTACACCTTC. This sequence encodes CASRDSNYGYTF.

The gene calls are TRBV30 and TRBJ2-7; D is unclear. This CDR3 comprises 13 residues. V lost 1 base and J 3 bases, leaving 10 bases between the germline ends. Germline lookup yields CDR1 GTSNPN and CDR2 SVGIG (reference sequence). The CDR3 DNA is TGTGCCTGGAGTGAAGCCTGGGGCTACGAGCAGTACTTC. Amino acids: CAWSEAWGYEQYF. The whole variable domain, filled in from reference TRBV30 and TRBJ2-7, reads SQTIHQWPATLVQPVGSPLSLECTVEGTSNPNLYWYRQAAGRGLQLLFYSVGIGQISSEVPQNLSASRPQDRQFILSSKKLLLSDSGFYLCAWSEAWGYEQYFGPGTRLTVT.

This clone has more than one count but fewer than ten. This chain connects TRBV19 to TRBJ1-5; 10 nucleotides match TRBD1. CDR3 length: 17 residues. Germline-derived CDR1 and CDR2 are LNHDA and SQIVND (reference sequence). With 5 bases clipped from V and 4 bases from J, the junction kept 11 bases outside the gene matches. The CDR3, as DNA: TGTGCCAGTAGTGGTCTTACGGGACAGGGGTTTAATCAGCCCCAGCATTTT. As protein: CASSGLTGQGFNQPQHF.

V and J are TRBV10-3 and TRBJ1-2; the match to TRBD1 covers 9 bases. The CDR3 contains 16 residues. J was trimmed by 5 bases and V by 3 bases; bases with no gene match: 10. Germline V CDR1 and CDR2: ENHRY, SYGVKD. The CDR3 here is CAISEMGQGKSYGYTF. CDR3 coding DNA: TGTGCCATCAGTGAAATGGGACAGGGAAAGTCATATGGCTACACCTTC.

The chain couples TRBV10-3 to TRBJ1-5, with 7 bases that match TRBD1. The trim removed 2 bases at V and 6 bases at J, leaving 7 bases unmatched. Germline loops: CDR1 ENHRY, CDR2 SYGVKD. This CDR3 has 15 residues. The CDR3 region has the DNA TGTGCCATCAGTGAGGCGCAGGGGGTGAGTCAGCCCCAGCATTTT. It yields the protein CAISEAQGVSQPQHF.